The present entry profiles one T cell receptor beta chain with its context. The antigen is not known. These data originate in a study of T cell responses to AZD1222 COVID-19 vaccine. Study details: Pooled in the analysis were second doses at about 4 or about 12 weeks. Whole-study results and caveats: After two AZD1222 doses, spike-specific TCR breadth and depth rose versus day 0. White British ancestry dominated among donors, who included more females, and clonal diversity was possibly underestimated.

Only in-frame clones appear in the TCRdb table, and some are missing; sequencing was by immunoSEQ multiplex PCR. This sample has 90,000 to 150,000 clones; roughly nine tenths occur once, and the top ten carry just under 10%. There are 14 residues in the CDR3. This chain connects TRBV21-1 to TRBJ1-2; TRBD1 is the table's D call, not checked against the DNA. TRBV21-1 is a pseudogene locus. The specimen comprised peripheral blood, sampled on day 0 of AZD1222 vaccination. This TCR derives from an adult in good health. The CDR3 nucleotides read TGTGCCAGCAGCGTACGACAGGCCGTCTATGGCTACACCTTC. This translates into CASSVRQAVYGYTF.